This is a list of T cell receptor beta chains from one sample in a study of T cell repertoires and Cas9 in healthy adults. TCRdb keeps only in-frame clones here, not all; method: immunoSEQ multiplex PCR. The sample records some 15,000 clones, 89% being singletons. Material: Tregs (CD4+, CD25+, CD127-, CD137-, CD154-) from PBMCs; culture status not recorded. These receptors originate from a human donor in good health. Each CDR3 is given with its conserved first and last residue. A D gene is named only where the DNA matches it firmly. Clone size is given for some rows only: seen once, a few or many times, or a class if the clone is expanded.

TRBJ2-1	TRBV7-2	NA	13	NA	CASAWDRSNEQFF	TGTGCCAGCGCCTGGGACCGGAGCAATGAGCAGTTCTTC
TRBJ1-1	TRBV2	NA	11	once	CASELETEAFF	TGTGCCAGCGAGCTCGAGACTGAAGCTTTCTTT
TRBJ2-1	TRBV27	TRBD2	18	NA	CASTNLGGGASGWNEQFF	TGTGCCAGCACAAACCTAGGCGGTGGGGCTAGCGGGTGGAATGAGCAGTTCTTC
TRBJ1-5	TRBV6-4	NA	14	NA	CASILGNSNQPQHF	TGTGCCAGCATATTAGGGAACAGCAATCAGCCCCAGCATTTT
TRBJ1-2	TRBV27	TRBD1	17	NA	CASSSSVRTGLNYGYTF	TGTGCCAGCAGCTCATCAGTAAGGACAGGGTTGAACTATGGCTACACCTTC
TRBJ2-7	TRBV7-2	NA	15	NA	CASSLAPGDNYEQYF	TGTGCCAGCAGCTTAGCCCCCGGGGACAACTACGAGCAGTACTTC
TRBJ2-1	TRBV18	TRBD1	16	NA	CASSPRVDRGDNEQFF	TGTGCCAGCTCACCACGGGTGGACAGGGGCGACAATGAGCAGTTCTTC
TRBJ2-1	TRBV6-5	TRBD2	15	NA	CASLNSGVGSNEQFF	TGTGCCAGTTTGAATAGCGGGGTGGGAAGCAATGAGCAGTTCTTC
TRBJ1-2	TRBV14	NA	15	NA	CASSQDLGDMRGYTF	TGTGCCAGCAGCCAAGATCTTGGGGACATGAGGGGCTACACCTTC
TRBJ2-6	TRBV10-3	NA	14	NA	CAISDLLGANVLTF	TGTGCCATCAGTGACTTGCTCGGGGCCAACGTCCTGACTTTC
TRBJ2-3	TRBV11-2	TRBD2	16	NA	CASSSGLAGGSDTQYF	TGTGCCAGCAGCTCCGGACTAGCGGGAGGTTCAGATACGCAGTATTTT
TRBJ1-2	TRBV9	NA	13	NA	CASSHGASYGYTF	TGTGCCAGCAGCCACGGGGCAAGCTATGGCTACACCTTC
TRBJ2-3	TRBV5-4	TRBD2	15	NA	CASSLAGGSRDTQYF	TGTGCCAGCAGCTTAGCGGGGGGGTCACGGGATACGCAGTATTTT
TRBJ1-4	TRBV6-4	NA	12	NA	CASSGRDGKLFF	TGTGCCAGCAGTGGTAGGGACGGAAAACTGTTTTTT
TRBJ2-5	TRBV11-2	NA	14	few	CASSFVQGRETQYF	TGTGCCAGCAGCTTTGTCCAGGGGAGAGAGACCCAGTACTTC
TRBJ2-3	TRBV5-1	TRBD2	16	NA	CASSLGTSGSTDTQYF	TGCGCCAGCAGCCTAGGGACTAGCGGGAGCACAGATACGCAGTATTTT
TRBJ2-5	TRBV20-1	NA	11	NA	CSAANRETQYF	TGCAGTGCTGCAAACCGGGAGACCCAGTACTTC
TRBJ2-1	TRBV11-2	NA	14	NA	CASSKGPRGAEQFF	TGTGCCAGCAGCAAGGGCCCCAGGGGGGCTGAGCAGTTCTTC
TRBJ1-3	TRBV7-9	TRBD1	15	once	CASSFTGGAGNTIYF	TGTGCCAGCAGCTTCACAGGGGGCGCTGGAAACACCATATATTTT
TRBJ2-6	TRBV14	NA	17	once	CASSPGQGRVRANVLTF	TGTGCCAGCAGCCCGGGGCAGGGGAGAGTAAGGGCCAACGTCCTGACTTTC
TRBJ2-3	TRBV5-1	NA	12	NA	CASSLPGDTQYF	TGCGCCAGCAGCTTGCCCGGAGATACGCAGTATTTT
TRBJ2-1	TRBV5-1	NA	12	NA	CASSPLEGEQFF	TGCGCCAGCAGCCCCCTTGAGGGGGAGCAGTTCTTC
TRBJ1-4	TRBV5-1	TRBD1	15	once	CASSLEGTVDEKLFF	TGCGCCAGCAGCTTGGAAGGGACAGTAGATGAAAAACTGTTTTTT